What follows are 23 T cell receptor beta chains derived from one specimen sequenced in a study of vaccination and CD4 T cells after COVID-19. The Oncomine TCR Beta short-read assay generated sequence data from the DNA of cultured CD4+ T cells. Cultured CD4+ T cells yielded the extracted genomic DNA. Each CDR3 protein is one row after TCRdb ran MiXCR on the PCR reads. This sample has 8,500 to 14,000 distinct CDR3 sequences, with roughly 43% found just once. These receptors have no known antigen. Treatment described: approximately nine-day PBMC culture with coronavirus spike peptide pools or control peptides (ViraFEST assay). An unexposed donor provided the CD4+ T cells, which were collected before the COVID-19 pandemic (2011-2018). Sequencing was carried out using CD4+ T cells from blood, cultured in vitro. Receptors originate from a human donor in good health.

V gene TRBV15 combines with J gene TRBJ1-2, with 9 positions matching TRBD1. The CDR3 spans 15 residues. J lost 7 bases, V lost 1 base, and 7 bases had no gene match. The germline gives CDR1 LNHNV, CDR2 YYDKDF (reference sequence). The CDR3, as DNA: TGTGCCACCAGCAGAGCGGGGGACAGGGTAAGTGGCTACACCTTC. Protein: CATSRAGDRVSGYTF.

The chain uses TRBV7-2 and TRBJ2-7; D ambiguous. The CDR3 covers 13 residues. CDR1 SGHTA and CDR2 FQGNSA come from the germline V gene. Deletions cut 4 bases from V and 4 bases from J, with 11 bases between. The CDR3 sequence is CASSSGRIYEQYF. Written as DNA, the CDR3 is TGTGCCAGCAGCTCCGGACGGATATACGAGCAGTACTTC.

This CDR3 reads CASSQEGTGPYGYTF. The CDR3 DNA sequence: TGTGCCAGCAGCCAAGAGGGGACAGGACCCTATGGCTACACCTTC. This rearrangement joins TRBV4-2 to TRBJ1-2, with TRBD1 matching 8 bases. With 0 bases clipped from V and 4 bases from J, the junction kept 4 bases outside the gene matches. Germline lookup yields CDR1 LGHNA and CDR2 YNFKEQ. There are 15 residues in the CDR3.

The rearrangement uses TRBV20-1 and TRBJ2-3; D unresolved. Germline loops: CDR1 DFQATT, CDR2 SNEGSKA (reference sequence). This CDR3 region has 12 residues. V was trimmed by 7 bases and J by 1 base, leaving 9 bases between them. This CDR3 is CSVMTRTDTQYF. CDR3 DNA sequence: TGCAGTGTCATGACCCGCACAGATACGCAGTATTTT.

This sequence joins TRBV4-2 and TRBJ2-7, with 8 nucleotides matching TRBD2. Germline V gene sequence: CDR1 LGHNA, CDR2 YNFKEQ. With V trimmed by 4 bases and J by 4 bases, 18 bases remained unmatched. CDR3 length: 18 residues. Here the CDR3 DNA reads TGTGCCAGCAGCCGAGCGTCGGGGGGGTTGGAAGGGGGATACGAGCAGTACTTC. Its translation: CASSRASGGLEGGYEQYF.

The chain couples TRBV21-1 to TRBJ2-7; TRBD1 is the table's D call and was not checked against the DNA. TRBV21-1 is annotated as a pseudogene. The CDR3 sequence is 12 residues long. The CDR3 nucleotides read TGTGCCAGCAGCAAAGGGATCCGGGAGCTTGGCTTC. Translating gives CASSKGIRELGF.

This clonotype was observed a few times. The genes are TRBV7-9 and TRBJ2-7; D is ambiguous. The V end lost 4 bases, the J end lost 9 bases, and 25 bases lay between the germline ends. CDR3 length: 16 amino acids. CDR1 is SEHNR, CDR2 FQNEAQ, per germline (reference sequence). The CDR3 region is CASSSGLGRTYDLQYF. The CDR3 region has the DNA TGTGCCAGCAGCTCCGGTTTGGGTCGGACCTACGACCTGCAGTACTTC.

The CDR3: CAWKPQGGGGYTF. For the CDR3, the DNA is TGTGCCTGGAAGCCACAGGGGGGGGGTGGCTACACCTTC. The chain joins TRBV30 to TRBJ1-2; 8 positions agree with TRBD1. V gave up 4 bases and J gave up 7 bases; unmatched junction bases: 8. The CDR3 extends over 13 amino acids. Germline CDR1 reads GTSNPN; CDR2 reads SVGIG (reference sequence).

The V call is TRBV5-4, the J call TRBJ1-1; a possible D gene is TRBD1 (6 bases). The germline CDR1 and CDR2 sequences are SGHNT and YYREEE (reference sequence). Trimming left V 4 bases short and J 3 bases short, with 19 bases between. This CDR3 spans 16 amino acids. The CDR3 region has the DNA TGTGCCAGCAGCCCGTCACAGGGTTTAGAGGACACTGAAGCTTTCTTT. Its protein product is CASSPSQGLEDTEAFF.

This sequence joins TRBV7-8 and TRBJ2-2; the match to TRBD2 covers 8 bases. V trimming: 4 bases; J trimming: 5 bases; junction bases outside the gene matches: 6. This CDR3 spans 15 amino acids. CDR1 and CDR2 (germline): SGHVS, FQNEAQ. The DNA for the CDR3 is TGTGCCAGCAGCTCCAGGGGCGGGAGGACCGGGGAGCTGTTTTTT. Amino acids: CASSSRGGRTGELFF.

The chain couples TRBV11-1 to TRBJ2-3; D is possibly TRBD1 or TRBD2 (6 bases each). Germline V CDR1 and CDR2: SGHAT, FQDESV (reference sequence). The CDR3 runs 12 residues. The ends were cut back, 1 base at V and 10 bases at J, with 9 bases in the middle. For the CDR3, the DNA is TGTGCCAGCAGCTTAGACAGGGAGGCGCAGTATTTT. It specifies CASSLDREAQYF.

The rearrangement links TRBV20-1 to TRBJ1-2, with D uncertain. The CDR3 has 16 amino acids. CDR1 is DFQATT and CDR2 is SNEGSKA in the germline V gene (reference sequence). V lost 0 bases to trimming and J lost 1 base, with 15 bases between them. CDR3 residues: CSARDGGTWSNYGYTF. The CDR3 DNA reads as TGCAGTGCTAGAGATGGCGGAACTTGGAGTAACTATGGCTACACCTTC.

The rearrangement links TRBV19 to TRBJ2-7, with D possibly TRBD2 on 6 matching bases. The V end was cut by 9 bases, the J end by 4 bases, with 25 bases between. CDR3 length equals 16 residues. Germline lookup yields CDR1 LNHDA and CDR2 SQIVND (reference sequence). The CDR3 here is CASSRVGGSSGYEQYF. CDR3 nucleotide sequence: TGTGCCAGCTCCCGCGTGGGGGGTAGCTCTGGGTACGAGCAGTACTTC.

The CDR3 protein is CASRLTGLIYGYTF. CDR3 in DNA: TGTGCCAGCAGACTGACAGGGCTGATCTATGGCTACACCTTC. The V gene is TRBV28, the J gene TRBJ1-2; 7 bases line up with TRBD1. CDR3 length: 14 residues. The ends lost 6 bases at V and 4 bases at J; junction bases unmatched: 8. Looked up from germline, CDR1 is MDHEN and CDR2 is SYDVKM.

This chain uses TRBV5-4 with TRBJ1-1, with TRBD1 matching over 7 bases. Germline-derived CDR1 and CDR2 are SGHNT and YYREEE (reference sequence). The J segment lost 4 bases and the V segment lost 5 bases, leaving 14 bases of the junction unmatched. The length of the CDR3 is 16 residues. The CDR3 spells CASRDPTRGGGTEAFF. In nucleotides, the CDR3 is TGTGCCAGCAGGGACCCAACCAGGGGGGGTGGCACTGAAGCTTTCTTT.

This clonotype was recorded a few times. The rearrangement joins TRBV20-1 to TRBJ2-3; the match to TRBD2 covers 13 bases. Germline trimming cut 3 bases from V and 3 bases from J; bases unmatched to any gene: 15. Germline V CDR1 and CDR2: DFQATT, SNEGSKA (reference sequence). The CDR3 runs to 19 residues. This CDR3 reads CSASPTWTSGRRVTDTQYF. As DNA, the CDR3 is TGCAGTGCTAGCCCGACCTGGACTAGCGGGAGACGGGTGACAGATACGCAGTATTTT.

The genes are TRBV27 and TRBJ2-7, with TRBD2 matching 8 bases. Germline trimming cut 5 bases from V and 5 bases from J; bases unmatched to any gene: 11. Germline CDR1 and CDR2: MNHEY and SMNVEV (reference sequence). The CDR3 is made up of 15 amino acids. As DNA, the CDR3 is TGTGCCAGCAGTCCACTAGCGGCGGGGGAAAACGAGCAGTACTTC. It codes for CASSPLAAGENEQYF.

The chain uses TRBV20-1 and TRBJ2-3; D might be TRBD2 (5 bases). The germline V gene has CDR1 DFQATT and CDR2 SNEGSKA (reference sequence). The CDR3 contains 13 residues. The ends were cut back, 8 bases at V and 1 base at J, with 13 bases in the middle. CDR3 residues: CSLRDGGTDTQYF. The CDR3 DNA is TGCAGTCTCCGCGACGGGGGCACAGATACGCAGTATTTT.

This chain joins TRBV7-2 and TRBJ1-1; D is unresolved. Germline V lookup: CDR1 SGHTA, CDR2 FQGNSA. The CDR3 length is 15 residues. V lost 0 bases and J 0 bases, leaving 8 bases between the germline ends. Here the CDR3 reads CASSLAPPLNTEAFF. CDR3 bases: TGTGCCAGCAGCTTAGCGCCCCCACTGAACACTGAAGCTTTCTTT.

J is TRBJ2-5 and V is TRBV7-2; weak D call: TRBD2 (6 bases). The V end was cut by 6 bases, the J end by 5 bases, with 16 bases between. Germline V lookup: CDR1 SGHTA, CDR2 FQGNSA. CDR3 length: 14 residues. The DNA for the CDR3 is TGTGCCAGCAGTCAGATCGGGGCGGGGGAGACCCAGTACTTC. It yields the protein CASSQIGAGETQYF.

This rearrangement joins TRBV7-9 to TRBJ2-1; 7 positions agree with TRBD2. This CDR3 region has 16 residues. Germline V gene data show CDR1 as SEHNR and CDR2 as FQNEAQ (reference sequence). The J segment lost 7 bases and the V segment lost 5 bases, leaving 14 bases of the junction unmatched. The CDR3 nucleotides are TGTGCCAGCAGCCCCCCGGGAGGCGGGAAGGGGAATGAGCAGTTCTTC. Translation: CASSPPGGGKGNEQFF.

This clonotype appeared a few times. This chain uses TRBV7-2 with TRBJ1-2, with TRBD1 matching over 8 bases. V was clipped by 5 bases and J by 2 bases; unmatched bases: 7. CDR3 length: 15 residues. Germline assignment: CDR1 SGHTA and CDR2 FQGNSA. The chain's CDR3 is CASSPRTGRNYGYTF. CDR3 sequence (DNA): TGTGCCAGCAGCCCTCGGACAGGGAGAAACTATGGCTACACCTTC.

This clonotype was detected only a few times. V is TRBV21-1 and J is TRBJ2-1; whether TRBD2, the table's D call, matches the DNA was not checked. TRBV21-1 represents a pseudogene. This CDR3 contains 17 residues. The CDR3 region has the DNA TGTGCCAGCAACGATTCGGGACTAGCGGAGTACTACAATGAGCAGTTCTTC. Protein sequence: CASNDSGLAEYYNEQFF.